This T cell receptor beta chain was documented in a study of T cells in Graves' hyperthyroidism and ophthalmopathy. The germline V gene has CDR1 GTSNPN and CDR2 SVGIG (reference sequence). V was clipped by 1 base and J by 2 bases; unmatched bases: 2. This CDR3 region has 15 residues. Amplified TCR beta CDR3 regions came from RNA transcripts. The HTBI primer set served for first-round RT-PCR of the TCR CDR3. One entry per CDR3 protein results from TCRdb running MiXCR on the multiplex PCR reads. The table shows 490,000 or so distinct CDR3 sequences, with just under 20% occurring only once. The source material was blood. The receptor comes from a man between 40 and 49 years old with Graves' ophthalmopathy. The chain links TRBV30 to TRBJ2-5, with 12 bases identical to TRBD2. CDR3: CAWSGTSGVQETQYF. CDR3 nucleotide sequence: TGTGCCTGGAGTGGGACTAGCGGGGTGCAAGAGACCCAGTACTTC.